This TCR beta chain was captured in a study of shared T cell receptors in the human thymus. The protocol was immunoSEQ multiplex PCR, while the TCRdb copy is restricted to in-frame clones and leaves out a portion. The sample yields 600,000 to 900,000 clones, 80% to 90% seen once. These same records also appear under a second study, on human thymus T cells.

This receptor was obtained from a girl less than two years old with a congenital heart defect. Input material: thymocytes.

The CDR3 DNA reads TGTGCCAGCAGCGTAGGCCTAGGAGTTTGGGAGACCCAGTACTTC. It encodes CASSVGLGVWETQYF. This sequence joins TRBV9 and TRBJ2-5; D gene unclear. This CDR3 has 15 residues. Trimming removed 0 bases from V and 5 bases from J, with 14 bases in between. Per germline, CDR1 SGDLS and CDR2 YYNGEE.